Listed below are T cell receptor beta chains from one sample, sequenced in a study of OX40 agonist ivuxolimab in advanced cancers. Here immunoSEQ multiplex PCR was the method, and the copy in TCRdb shows in-frame clones only, minus some. There are 100,000 to 120,000 clones in the sample; approximately 89% occur only once, and less than 0.3% lies in the top ten. The sample in question was CD4+ or CD8+ T cells sorted from blood, obtained in a trial of the OX40 agonist ivuxolimab. The origin of the receptors is an adult with an advanced solid tumor such as melanoma, head and neck, liver or kidney cancer. Each CDR3 is given without its conserved first and last residue. The listing skips clone size in some rows; elsewhere it reads once, few, many or a size class.

V	size	J	CDR3
TRBV6-6	.	TRBJ1-4	ASSYQEGSFNEKLF
TRBV7-2	.	TRBJ1-2	ASSSTGRYGYT
TRBV5-5	.	TRBJ2-2	ASSFAGQVADGELF
TRBV6-1	.	TRBJ2-5	ASSGLREETQY
TRBV5-1	.	TRBJ1-1	ASSLEGMNTEAF
TRBV7-8	once	TRBJ2-5	ASSLAGGRETQY
TRBV10-1	.	TRBJ1-2	ASSGQRNYGYT
TRBV10-3	many	TRBJ1-3	AIRDSSGNTIY
TRBV6-1	.	TRBJ2-1	ASSEVAAYNEQF
TRBV6-1	.	TRBJ1-3	ASSEAYLRGGNTIY
TRBV4-2	.	TRBJ2-3	ASSQNLRDTQY
TRBV7-9	.	TRBJ1-3	ASSLGQISGNTIY
TRBV28	.	TRBJ1-2	ASSWDPGLKGGYT
TRBV10-1	few	TRBJ1-4	ATTPSKQGMEAEKLF
TRBV7-9	.	TRBJ1-1	ASSLEEVTEAF
TRBV10-3	.	TRBJ1-3	AINMGEISGNTIY
TRBV27	.	TRBJ2-1	ASSLFFPTSGGSSYNEQF
TRBV19	.	TRBJ2-2	ASSAQGLAGVLRTGELF
TRBV19	.	TRBJ2-1	ASSFRVGTSEINEQF
TRBV6-5	.	TRBJ2-2	ASSRGQGNTGELF
TRBV19	few	TRBJ1-4	ASSISGQRGDLF
TRBV18	.	TRBJ1-4	ASSPRGTDEKLF
TRBV5-1	.	TRBJ2-3	ASSSNTPGLVLSSTDTQY
TRBV27	few	TRBJ2-2	ATSPVGWSGELF
TRBV7-6	.	TRBJ1-2	ASSLTQTGSYGYT
TRBV2	.	TRBJ1-1	ASSPQLNTEAF
TRBV11-3	.	TRBJ2-3	ASSLAGGPWDTQY
TRBV5-1	.	TRBJ2-7	ASSLGADYEQY
TRBV6-1	.	TRBJ2-7	ASGRWEAYEQY
TRBV30	few	TRBJ1-6	AWSVTGTWSPLH
TRBV5-1	.	TRBJ1-2	ASSPKTDESSGYT